This T cell receptor (beta chain) emerged from a study of cytotoxic CD8 clonotypes in ibrutinib-treated CLL. TCRdb keeps only in-frame clones here, not all; method: immunoSEQ multiplex PCR. The repertoire includes roughly 97,000 clones, approximately 78% of them detected once, and 25% to 40% sits in the top ten. The study, taken as a whole, reports: Baseline clonality exceeded age-matched healthy donors and tracked circulating CD8+ T-cell counts. Clonality grew at ibrutinib response; at progression, it decreased back toward baseline. Under treatment, the uncommon public clonotypes either contracted or remained stable.

The CDR3 has 12 amino acids. V dropped 5 bases and J dropped 6 bases, with 11 bases sitting between them. Looked up from germline, CDR1 is SGHDT and CDR2 is YYEEEE. For this clone: Its antigen is still unknown.

This receptor was identified in a human donor with chronic lymphocytic leukemia. The rearrangement joins TRBV5-6 to TRBJ2-5; D perhaps matches TRBD1 (7 bases). Material: PBMCs, obtained after 12 months of ibrutinib treatment. The CDR3 DNA reads as TGTGCCAGCAGGGAGGGGGCGAAGACCCAGTACTTC. Translating gives CASREGAKTQYF.